The 3 T cell receptor beta chains in this list originate from one sample, sequenced in a study of blood T cells in healthy people across ages. Alongside a J-beta primer mix, a sample-barcoded 5' primer served in a second PCR lasting roughly 6 to 11 cycles. TCRdb re-derived calls from the 5' RACE reads in MiXCR, one entry per CDR3 protein. The top ten hold less than 20% of the sample, which has 650,000 to 1,000,000 distinct CDR3 sequences, less than 60% seen once. The sequencing input was blood. The receptors derive from a man aged 80 or over in good health.

The CDR3 region is CASREQGNVRQPQHF. CDR3 DNA sequence: TGTGCCAGCAGGGAGCAGGGTAACGTTCGTCAGCCCCAGCATTTT. V gene TRBV6-1 combines with J gene TRBJ1-5; D might be TRBD1 (5 bases). This CDR3 has 15 residues. CDR1 is MNHNS, CDR2 SASEGT, per germline. Trimming stripped 6 bases from V and 6 bases from J, with 18 bases between.

J is TRBJ2-2 and V is TRBV4-1; 9 bases are a match to TRBD1. CDR1 and CDR2 (germline): MGHRA, YSYEKL. Unmatched junction bases numbered 6, after V lost 5 bases and J lost 2 bases. The CDR3 consists of 16 residues. The DNA for the CDR3 is TGCGCCAGCAGCTATACAGGGGGCGTAAACACCGGGGAGCTGTTTTTT. Translating gives CASSYTGGVNTGELFF.

In this sample, this clonotype turned up many times. The rearrangement joins TRBV20-1 to TRBJ2-1; D remains ambiguous. CDR1 and CDR2 (germline): DFQATT, SNEGSKA (reference sequence). This CDR3 comprises 14 residues. Trimming removed 6 bases at V and 2 bases at J, with 14 bases between. This CDR3 is CSAAVGPPYNEQFF. The CDR3 bases are TGCAGTGCCGCGGTGGGCCCACCCTACAATGAGCAGTTCTTC.